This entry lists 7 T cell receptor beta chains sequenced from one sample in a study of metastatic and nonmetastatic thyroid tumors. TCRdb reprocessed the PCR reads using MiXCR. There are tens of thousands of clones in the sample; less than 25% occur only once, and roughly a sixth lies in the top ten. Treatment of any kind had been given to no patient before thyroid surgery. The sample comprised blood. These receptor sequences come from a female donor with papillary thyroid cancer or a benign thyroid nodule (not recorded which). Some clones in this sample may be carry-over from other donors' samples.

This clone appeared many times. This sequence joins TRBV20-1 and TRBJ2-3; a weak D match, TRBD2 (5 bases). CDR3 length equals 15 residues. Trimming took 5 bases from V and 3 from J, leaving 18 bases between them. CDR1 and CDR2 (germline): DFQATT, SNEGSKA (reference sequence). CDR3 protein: CSAVGLTMRTDTQYF. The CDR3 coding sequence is TGCAGTGCTGTCGGACTGACTATGAGGACAGATACGCAGTATTTT.

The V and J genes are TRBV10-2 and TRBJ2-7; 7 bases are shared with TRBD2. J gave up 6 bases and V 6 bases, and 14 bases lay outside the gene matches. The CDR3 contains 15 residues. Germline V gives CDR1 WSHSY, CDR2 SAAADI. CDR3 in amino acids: CASRKSKTWGGEQYF. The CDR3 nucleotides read TGCGCCAGCAGGAAGTCGAAAACATGGGGGGGCGAGCAGTACTTC.

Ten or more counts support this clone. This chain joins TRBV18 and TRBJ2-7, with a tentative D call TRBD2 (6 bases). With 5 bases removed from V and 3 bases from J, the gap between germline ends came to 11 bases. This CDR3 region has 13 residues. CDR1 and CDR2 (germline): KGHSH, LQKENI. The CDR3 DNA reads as TGTGCCAGCTCAAGGGACTGGAACTACGAGCAGTACTTC. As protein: CASSRDWNYEQYF. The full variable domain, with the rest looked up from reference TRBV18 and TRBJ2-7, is NAGVMQNPRHLVRRRGQEARLRCSPMKGHSHVYWYRQLPEEGLKFMVYLQKENIIDESGMPKERFSAEFPKEGPSILRIQQVVRGDSAAYFCASSRDWNYEQYFGPGTRLTVT.

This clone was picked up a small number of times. In nucleotides, the CDR3 is TGTGCCAGCATCATGAGTCCAATCACTGAAGCTTTCTTT. Amino acid sequence: CASIMSPITEAFF. The gene calls are TRBV6-4 and TRBJ1-1; D not resolved. Germline V gene lookup returns CDR1 MRHNA and CDR2 SNTAGT. The CDR3 totals 13 residues. V was cut by 7 bases and J by 4 bases, with 13 bases left in between.

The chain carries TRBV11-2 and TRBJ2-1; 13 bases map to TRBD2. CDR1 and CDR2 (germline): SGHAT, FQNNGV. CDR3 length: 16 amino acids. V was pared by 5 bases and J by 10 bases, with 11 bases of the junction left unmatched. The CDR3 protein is CASSAPGLAGSGEQFF. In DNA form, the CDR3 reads TGTGCCAGCAGCGCACCGGGACTAGCGGGATCCGGGGAGCAGTTCTTC.

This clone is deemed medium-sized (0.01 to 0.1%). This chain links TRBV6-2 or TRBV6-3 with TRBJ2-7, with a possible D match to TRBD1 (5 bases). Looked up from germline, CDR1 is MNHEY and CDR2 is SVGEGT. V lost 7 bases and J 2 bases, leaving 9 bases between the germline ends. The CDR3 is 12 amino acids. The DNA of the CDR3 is TGTGCCAGCATGCAGGGAACCTACGAGCAGTACTTC. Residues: CASMQGTYEQYF.

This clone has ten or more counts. As DNA, the CDR3 is TGTGCCAGCAGTGGGGACAGGCTCTACGAGCAGTACTTC. It encodes CASSGDRLYEQYF. The chain uses TRBV2 and TRBJ2-7; 8 positions agree with TRBD1. Unmatched junction bases numbered 2, after V lost 4 bases and J lost 3 bases. This CDR3 has 13 residues. Germline V CDR1 and CDR2: SNHLY, FYNNEI.